This passage covers 18 T cell receptor beta chains from one sample sequenced in a study of beta chain features in type 1 diabetes. Study-wide points: All four CD4+ subsets of Type 1 diabetes patients contained TCRB CDR3s that were moderately but significantly shorter.

Expressed TCRB transcripts got sequenced, as all isolated RNA was reverse transcribed. Method: immunoSEQ multiplex PCR; TCRdb's copy keeps in-frame clones and lacks some. The data contain approximately 260,000 clones, around 25% of them singletons. These receptors are not linked to any known antigen. The sequenced material came from naive CD4+ T cells from blood. These receptors were obtained from a woman aged 25-40 years with type 1 diabetes.

In the case of this clone: The identical CDR3 is also encoded by other nucleotide sequences in the sample. The chain uses TRBV7-2 and TRBJ2-3; unclear D gene. The CDR3 length is 14 residues. Germline loops: CDR1 SGHTA, CDR2 FQGNSA. The V end lost 2 bases, the J end lost 4 bases, and 10 bases lay between the germline ends. The CDR3 nucleotides read TGTGCCAGCAGCTTAAATCGAGGCCCAGATACGCAGTATTTT. Translating gives CASSLNRGPDTQYF. Together with reference TRBV7-2 and TRBJ2-3, the CDR3 gives the full variable domain: GAGVSQSPSNKVTEKGKDVELRCDPISGHTALYWYRQSLGQGLEFLIYFQGNSAPDKSGLPSDRFSAERTGGSVSTLTIQRTQQEDSAVYLCASSLNRGPDTQYFGPGTRLTVL.

There are a few counts of this clone. The V and J genes are TRBV5-6 and TRBJ2-1, with unresolved D. Germline V lookup: CDR1 SGHDT, CDR2 YYEEEE. This CDR3 is built from 13 residues. V lost 4 bases to trimming and J lost 4 bases, with 9 bases between them. CDR3 DNA: TGTGCCAGCAGCGTGGGTAGATACAATGAGCAGTTCTTC. Protein product: CASSVGRYNEQFF.

This clone has more than one count but fewer than ten. J is TRBJ2-5 and V is TRBV4-1; 9 bases align to TRBD2. Losses at the gene ends were 0 bases for V and 10 bases for J; bases not matched to a gene: 3. The CDR3 sequence is 13 residues long. Germline V gene sequence: CDR1 MGHRA, CDR2 YSYEKL. DNA of the CDR3: TGCGCCAGCAGCCAAGAGGGACTAGCAGACCAGTACTTC. This encodes CASSQEGLADQYF.

The chain is built from TRBV5-1 and TRBJ2-5, with D perhaps matching TRBD2 (6 bases). This CDR3 comprises 14 residues. The V gene lost 0 bases and the J gene lost 3 bases, with 9 bases spanning the gap. The germline V gene encodes CDR1 SGHRS and CDR2 YFSETQ. DNA for the CDR3: TGCGCCAGCAGCTTGGGAGGCGGGAAAGAGACCCAGTACTTC. Protein sequence: CASSLGGGKETQYF.

This clone appeared a few times. The V call is TRBV5-6, the J call TRBJ1-1; D is uncertain. Trimming pared 2 bases from V and 9 bases from J, leaving 11 bases between. The CDR3 extends over 12 amino acids. The germline V gene encodes CDR1 SGHDT and CDR2 YYEEEE. The CDR3 DNA sequence: TGTGCCAGCAGCTTTCGCCCCGGGAAAGCTTTCTTT. Protein product: CASSFRPGKAFF.

CDR3 sequence (DNA): TGTGCCAGCAGCCAGAATGGACTAGCGGGAAACAATGAGCAGTTCTTC. It translates to CASSQNGLAGNNEQFF. V is TRBV4-2 and J is TRBJ2-1; 12 bases fit TRBD2. The CDR3 runs to 16 residues. Losses at the gene ends were 3 bases for V and 5 bases for J; bases not matched to a gene: 5. Germline CDR1 LGHNA, CDR2 YNFKEQ.

The chain combines TRBV30 with TRBJ1-1; D is possibly TRBD1 (5 bases). The CDR3 has 14 residues. V lost 2 bases and J lost 1, with 11 bases in between. CDR1 and CDR2 from the germline V gene are GTSNPN and SVGIG (reference sequence). The CDR3 coding sequence is TGTGCCTGGAGTCCGGACATTTGGAACACTGAAGCTTTCTTT. Translation gives CAWSPDIWNTEAFF.

The chain carries TRBV19 and TRBJ2-7; the match to TRBD1 covers 8 bases. This CDR3 has 17 amino acids. Germline loops: CDR1 LNHDA, CDR2 SQIVND (reference sequence). Trimming at V came to 5 bases and at J to 1 base, leaving 13 bases not matched to a gene. This CDR3 is CASSPLEGQERSYEQYF. CDR3 sequence (DNA): TGTGCCAGTAGTCCCTTAGAGGGACAGGAGAGATCCTACGAGCAGTACTTC.

The V gene is TRBV5-6, the J gene TRBJ2-5; a possible D gene is TRBD1 (5 bases). Trimming removed 1 base at V and 5 bases at J, with 12 bases between. Per germline, CDR1 SGHDT and CDR2 YYEEEE. The CDR3 length is 14 residues. In DNA, the CDR3 is TGTGCCAGCAGCTTGTCATCAGGGCCTGAGACCCAGTACTTC. Translation gives CASSLSSGPETQYF.

This clone was seen a handful of times. This sequence joins TRBV6-6 and TRBJ2-7, with D possibly matching TRBD2 (6 bases). From germline, CDR1 is MNHNY and CDR2 SVGAGI (reference sequence). V lost 5 bases to trimming and J lost 3 bases, with 14 bases between them. The CDR3 has 14 amino acids. CDR3 protein: CASSRSGTYYEQYF. The CDR3 DNA sequence: TGTGCCAGCAGTCGTAGCGGAACGTACTACGAGCAGTACTTC.

This chain joins TRBV19 and TRBJ2-3; 7 bases align to TRBD2. Losses at the gene ends were 8 bases for V and 2 bases for J; bases not matched to a gene: 4. This CDR3 comprises 13 residues. Germline V gives CDR1 LNHDA, CDR2 SQIVND (reference sequence). The CDR3 nucleotides are TGTGCCAGTCAAGCGGGATCCACAGATACGCAGTATTTT. Translating gives CASQAGSTDTQYF.

This clone showed up just a few times. This chain uses TRBV2 with TRBJ1-1; D call uncertain. The germline gives CDR1 SNHLY, CDR2 FYNNEI. This CDR3 comprises 12 residues. V lost 7 bases, J lost 11 bases, and 17 bases lay in between. CDR3 sequence (DNA): TGTGCCAGCACCCTAGAGGGTGGAGGGGCTTTCTTT. Its translation is CASTLEGGGAFF.

The chain combines TRBV7-3 with TRBJ2-3; no reliable D call. V lost 4 bases and J lost 2, with 10 bases in between. The CDR3 has 14 residues. CDR1 is SGHTA and CDR2 is FQGTGA in the germline V gene. CDR3 region: CASSSGQFTDTQYF. CDR3 DNA sequence: TGTGCCAGCAGCTCTGGCCAATTCACAGATACGCAGTATTTT.

As concerns this clone: One end of the junction varies from germline; a read error may be responsible. The rearrangement joins TRBV30 to TRBJ2-1, with 8 bases fitting TRBD1. CDR1 is GTSNPN, CDR2 SVGIG, per germline (reference sequence). CDR3 length: 12 amino acids. DNA for the CDR3: TGTGCCTGGAGTGTACATAGGACAGGGTTAGTCTTC. The encoded protein is CAWSVHRTGLVF.

J is TRBJ1-2 and V is TRBV21-1; no check of the table's D call, TRBD1, against the DNA was made. TRBV21-1 corresponds to a pseudogene. This CDR3 has 16 residues. Here the CDR3 reads CASSFRRDRELHGYTF. CDR3 DNA sequence: TGTGCCAGCAGCTTCCGCCGGGACAGGGAACTACATGGCTACACCTTC.

With respect to this clone: One junction end disagrees with the germline gene, perhaps due to a read error. The chain links TRBV28 to TRBJ2-5; TRBD1 agrees at 9 bases. In germline, CDR1 is MDHEN, CDR2 SYDVKM. The CDR3 is made up of 12 amino acids. The CDR3 here is CASSRGPGQGHF. DNA of the CDR3: TGTGCCAGCAGCCGTGGCCCGGGACAGGGCCACTTC.

The chain couples TRBV21-1 to TRBJ1-2. TRBV21-1 is annotated as a pseudogene. The CDR3 consists of 15 residues. The CDR3 spells CASSPRRKEPYGYTF. The CDR3 nucleotides are TGTGCCAGCAGCCCGCGGCGGAAGGAGCCCTATGGCTACACCTTC.

This sequence joins TRBV2 and TRBJ2-3, with 7 bases matching TRBD1. The CDR3 has 15 residues. CDR1 SNHLY and CDR2 FYNNEI come from the germline V gene. V lost 3 bases to trimming and J lost 4 bases; unmatched junction nucleotides: 7. CDR3 nucleotides: TGTGCCAGCAGTGACGACAGGGCGGGTGCAGATACGCAGTATTTT. Residues: CASSDDRAGADTQYF.